This entry lists 13 T cell receptor beta chains sequenced from one sample in a study of beta chain features in type 1 diabetes listed by TCRdb under 2018. The antigens these receptors bind are not known. Broad study findings and their caveats: Type 1 diabetes patients showed a moderate but significant shortening of TCRB CDR3 length in all four CD4+ subsets.

The library was generated by the immunoSEQ multiplex PCR assay. The entire amount of isolated RNA was reverse transcribed using the High Capacity cDNA Reverse Transcription Kit, so the sequenced TCRB transcripts were expressed ones. Drawn from immuneACCESS, this table holds only the in-frame rearrangements with V and J called that TCRdb kept. Clones are partly lost; checked studies trace under half to an unresolved V gene and leave the rest unexplained. In all, the sample holds a few hundred thousand clones, and about 15% of those were seen once. The biggest ten clones account for less than 0.02% of the sample. The sample was naive CD4+ T cells from blood. The intended sense of this specimen's cell subset or site label: true naive CD4+ T cells. The receptors stem from a man between 18 and 35 years old with type 1 diabetes.

There are a few counts of this clone. The rearrangement uses TRBV19 and TRBJ2-1, with 12 bases matching TRBD2. The CDR3 has 18 amino acids. CDR1 LNHDA and CDR2 SQIVND come from the germline V gene (reference sequence). V dropped 3 bases and J dropped 9; count of bases not matched to a gene: 15. CDR3 sequence: CASSIYASGRAGSSEQFF. CDR3 nucleotide sequence: TGTGCCAGTAGTATTTACGCTAGCGGGAGGGCCGGATCGAGTGAGCAGTTCTTC.

The rearrangement uses TRBV7-8 and TRBJ2-2, with 8 bases identical to TRBD2. CDR3 length equals 17 residues. V shed 2 bases, J shed 3 bases, and the junction held 8 bases outside the gene matches. Per the germline V gene, CDR1 is SGHVS and CDR2 is FQNEAQ. CDR3 in amino acids: CASSLSMSGRDTGELFF. The CDR3 DNA reads as TGTGCCAGCAGCTTAAGTATGAGCGGGAGAGACACCGGGGAGCTGTTTTTT.

This chain links TRBV10-3 with TRBJ2-3; tentatively, D is TRBD2 (6 bases). The CDR3 totals 14 residues. The V and J ends lost 7 bases and 2 bases respectively, with 13 bases between them. Germline values: CDR1 ENHRY, CDR2 SYGVKD. DNA for the CDR3: TGTGCCATCACGCCTAGCGTATTCACAGATACGCAGTATTTT. Its translation is CAITPSVFTDTQYF.

The gene calls are TRBV28 and TRBJ1-2; no clear D gene. The CDR3 loop spans 14 amino acids. With 3 bases removed from V and 6 bases from J, the gap between germline ends came to 14 bases. Germline V gene data show CDR1 as MDHEN and CDR2 as SYDVKM. The chain's CDR3 is CASSFHLRANGYTF. CDR3 DNA: TGTGCCAGCAGTTTTCATCTTCGAGCGAATGGCTACACCTTC.

This clone was detected a few times. The V and J genes are TRBV2 and TRBJ2-7; 10 positions agree with TRBD1. V dropped 8 bases and J dropped 2; count of bases not matched to a gene: 3. This CDR3 has 13 amino acids. Germline assignment: CDR1 SNHLY and CDR2 FYNNEI. The CDR3, as DNA: TGTGCCAGCGCCGGGACAGGGGCCTACGAGCAGTACTTC. Its translation: CASAGTGAYEQYF.

J is TRBJ2-2 and V is TRBV5-1, with TRBD1 matching over 7 bases. Germline V gives CDR1 SGHRS, CDR2 YFSETQ. V lost 5 bases and J lost 5; bases outside the gene matches: 6. The CDR3 contains 14 residues. The CDR3 protein is CASSYRGFTGELFF. In nucleotides, the CDR3 is TGCGCCAGCAGTTACAGGGGATTTACCGGGGAGCTGTTTTTT.

This chain uses TRBV21-1 with TRBJ2-1; TRBD2, the D gene given by the table, was not confirmed from the DNA. TRBV21-1 is flagged as a pseudogene. The CDR3 is 16 amino acids. CDR3 in amino acids: CASKIAPSGRADEQFF. The CDR3 DNA sequence: TGTGCCAGCAAGATAGCCCCAAGCGGGAGGGCCGATGAGCAGTTCTTC.

The CDR3 DNA reads as TGTGCCATCAGTGAGACGGTAGCGGGGGCTTCCTACAATGAGCAGTTCTTC. It yields the protein CAISETVAGASYNEQFF. The rearrangement joins TRBV10-3 to TRBJ2-1, with 9 nucleotides matching TRBD2. CDR1 and CDR2 from the germline V gene are ENHRY and SYGVKD. The CDR3 totals 17 residues. V trimming: 2 bases; J trimming: 1 base; junction bases outside the gene matches: 6.

This CDR3 reads CASSPTGVGYGYTF. The CDR3 DNA sequence: TGTGCCAGCAGCCCAACGGGGGTAGGGTATGGCTACACCTTC. This sequence joins TRBV28 and TRBJ1-2; possibly TRBD1 for D (5 bases). The CDR3 consists of 14 residues. In germline, CDR1 is MDHEN, CDR2 SYDVKM. The V end was cut by 6 bases, the J end by 5 bases, with 16 bases between.

This clone was picked up a small number of times. V is TRBV28 and J is TRBJ2-3; tentatively, D is TRBD2 (6 bases). Trimming stripped 5 bases from V and 0 bases from J, with 15 bases between. CDR1 and CDR2 (germline): MDHEN, SYDVKM. This CDR3 has 16 residues. This CDR3 is CASSRGLSPSTDTQYF. The DNA of the CDR3 is TGTGCCAGCAGTAGGGGACTGTCTCCTAGCACAGATACGCAGTATTTT.

V gene TRBV18 combines with J gene TRBJ2-7; 7 positions agree with TRBD2. V gave up 3 bases and J gave up 0 bases; unmatched junction bases: 5. This CDR3 is 15 amino acids long. Germline V gene data show CDR1 as KGHSH and CDR2 as LQKENI. In nucleotides, the CDR3 is TGTGCCAGCTCACCTTGGCGGGGGAACTCCTACGAGCAGTACTTC. This sequence encodes CASSPWRGNSYEQYF.

The rearrangement joins TRBV6-1 to TRBJ2-7; D is ambiguous. Looked up from germline, CDR1 is MNHNS and CDR2 is SASEGT. V dropped 2 bases and J dropped 1 base, with 6 bases sitting between them. The CDR3 loop spans 13 amino acids. In DNA form, the CDR3 reads TGTGCCAGCAGTGAACCAAATTCCTACGAGCAGTACTTC. Protein: CASSEPNSYEQYF.

A few counts support this clone. The chain is built from TRBV19 and TRBJ2-1; TRBD2 is a possible D gene (6 bases). Per the germline V gene, CDR1 is LNHDA and CDR2 is SQIVND (reference sequence). V was cut by 2 bases and J by 3 bases, with 8 bases left in between. This CDR3 has 14 amino acids. CDR3 coding DNA: TGTGCCAGTAGTATAATGGGGGGCTACAATGAGCAGTTCTTC. Amino acid sequence: CASSIMGGYNEQFF.